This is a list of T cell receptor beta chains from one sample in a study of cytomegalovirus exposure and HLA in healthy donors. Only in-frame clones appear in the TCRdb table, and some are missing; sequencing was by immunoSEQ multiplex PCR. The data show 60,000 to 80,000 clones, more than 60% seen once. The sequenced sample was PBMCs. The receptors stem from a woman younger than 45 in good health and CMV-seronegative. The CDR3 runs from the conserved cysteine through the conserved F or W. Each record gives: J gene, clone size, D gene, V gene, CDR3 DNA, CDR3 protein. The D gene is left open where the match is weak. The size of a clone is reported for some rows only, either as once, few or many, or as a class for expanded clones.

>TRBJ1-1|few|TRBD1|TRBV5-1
TGCGCCAGCAGCTCCGGGACAGGGGTTTACGGTGAAGCTTTCTTT
CASSSGTGVYGEAFF
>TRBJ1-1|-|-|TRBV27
TGTGCCAGCAGTGGCGGGGCGACTGAAGCTTTCTTT
CASSGGATEAFF
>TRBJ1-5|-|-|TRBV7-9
TGTGCCAGCAGCTCCGGGTCCTTAGATCAGCCCCAGCATTTT
CASSSGSLDQPQHF
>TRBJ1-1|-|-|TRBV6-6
TGTGCCAGCAGTTACTCGGACAGAATGAACACTGAAGCTTTCTTT
CASSYSDRMNTEAFF
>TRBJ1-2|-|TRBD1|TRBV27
TGTGCCAGCGGCAGACAGGGGGCGGGCTATGGCTACACCTTC
CASGRQGAGYGYTF
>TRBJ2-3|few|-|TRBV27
TGTGCCAGCAGTTTATGGTCTGGGGCGGATACGCAGTATTTT
CASSLWSGADTQYF
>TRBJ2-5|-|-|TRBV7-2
TGTGCCAGCAGCTTAAAAAGCATCCAAGAGACCCAGTACTTC
CASSLKSIQETQYF
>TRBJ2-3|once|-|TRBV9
TGTGCCAGCAGCGTGACGGGAGCGGTCATCACAGATACGCAGTATTTT
CASSVTGAVITDTQYF
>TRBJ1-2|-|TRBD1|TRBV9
TGTGCCAGCAGCGCCGTGCTGCTGGGACAGGGGGAAGGCTACACCTTC
CASSAVLLGQGEGYTF
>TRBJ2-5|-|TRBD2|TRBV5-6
TGTGCCAGCAGCTGGGGGGGGGTTAGGCCAGAGACCCAGTACTTC
CASSWGGVRPETQYF
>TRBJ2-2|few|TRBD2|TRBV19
TGTGCCAGCCATAGCGGGGGGGAGCTGTTTTTT
CASHSGGELFF
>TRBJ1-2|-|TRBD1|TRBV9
TGTGCCAGCAGCGCGGACAGGGATTGGAGTGGCTACACCTTC
CASSADRDWSGYTF
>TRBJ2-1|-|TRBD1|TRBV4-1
TGCGCCAGCAGCCAAGATCCAGGGGGTGAGCAGTTCTTC
CASSQDPGGEQFF
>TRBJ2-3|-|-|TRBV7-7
TGTGCCAGCAGCTCTTCGGTCTCTACAGATACGCAGTATTTT
CASSSSVSTDTQYF
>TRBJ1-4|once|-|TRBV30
TGTGCCTGGAGTGTACTTGCGGGAGAAAAACTGTTTTTT
CAWSVLAGEKLFF
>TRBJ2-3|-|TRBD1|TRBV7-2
TGTGCCAGCAGCTTGCAGGGGGCGACAGATACGCAGTATTTT
CASSLQGATDTQYF